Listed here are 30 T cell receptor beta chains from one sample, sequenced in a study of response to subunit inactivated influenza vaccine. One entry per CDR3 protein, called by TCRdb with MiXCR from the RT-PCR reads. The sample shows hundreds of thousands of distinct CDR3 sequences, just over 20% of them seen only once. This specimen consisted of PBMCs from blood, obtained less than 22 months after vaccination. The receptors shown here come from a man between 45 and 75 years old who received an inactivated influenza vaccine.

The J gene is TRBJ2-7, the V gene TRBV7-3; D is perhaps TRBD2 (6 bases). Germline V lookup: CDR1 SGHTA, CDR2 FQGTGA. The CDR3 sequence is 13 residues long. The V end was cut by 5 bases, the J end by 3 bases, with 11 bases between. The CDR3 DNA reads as TGTGCCAGCAGCCGCGGGACTGTCTACGAGCAGTACTTC. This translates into CASSRGTVYEQYF. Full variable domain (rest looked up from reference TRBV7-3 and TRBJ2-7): GAGVSQTPSNKVTEKGKYVELRCDPISGHTALYWYRQSLGQGPEFLIYFQGTGAADDSGLPNDRFFAVRPEGSVSTLKIQRTERGDSAVYLCASSRGTVYEQYFGPGTRLTVT.

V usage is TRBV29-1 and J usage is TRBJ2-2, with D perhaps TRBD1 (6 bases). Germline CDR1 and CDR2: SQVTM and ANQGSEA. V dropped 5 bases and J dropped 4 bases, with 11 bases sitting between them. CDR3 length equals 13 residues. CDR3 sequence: CSVQGRATGELFF. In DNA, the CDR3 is TGCAGCGTTCAGGGGCGCGCCACCGGGGAGCTGTTTTTT.

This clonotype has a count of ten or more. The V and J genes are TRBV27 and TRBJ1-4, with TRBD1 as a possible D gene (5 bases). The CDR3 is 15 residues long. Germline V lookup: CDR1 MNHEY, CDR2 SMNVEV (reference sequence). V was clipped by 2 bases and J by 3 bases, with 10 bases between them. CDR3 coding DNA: TGTGCCAGCAGTTTAACAGGTGTGGCTAATGAAAAACTGTTTTTT. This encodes CASSLTGVANEKLFF.

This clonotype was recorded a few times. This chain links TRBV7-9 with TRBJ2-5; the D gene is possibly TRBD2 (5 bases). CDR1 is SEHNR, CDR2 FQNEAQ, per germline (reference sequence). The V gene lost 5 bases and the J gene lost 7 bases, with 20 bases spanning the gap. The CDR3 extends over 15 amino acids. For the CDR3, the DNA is TGTGCCAGCAGCGAGCAGAGGGTCGCCCGCGGGACCCAGTACTTC. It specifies CASSEQRVARGTQYF.

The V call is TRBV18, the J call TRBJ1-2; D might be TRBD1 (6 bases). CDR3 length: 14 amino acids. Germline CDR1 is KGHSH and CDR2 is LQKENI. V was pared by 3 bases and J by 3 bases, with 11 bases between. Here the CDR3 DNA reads TGTGCCAGCTCACCTTACTGGACAGACTATGGCTACACCTTC. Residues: CASSPYWTDYGYTF. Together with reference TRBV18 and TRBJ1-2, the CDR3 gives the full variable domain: NAGVMQNPRHLVRRRGQEARLRCSPMKGHSHVYWYRQLPEEGLKFMVYLQKENIIDESGMPKERFSAEFPKEGPSILRIQQVVRGDSAAYFCASSPYWTDYGYTFGSGTRLTVV.

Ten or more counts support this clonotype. The CDR3: CASSQVGRGGNTIYF. The CDR3 DNA sequence: TGCGCCAGCAGCCAAGTGGGGAGAGGCGGAAACACCATATATTTT. The J gene is TRBJ1-3, the V gene TRBV4-1, with unresolved D. Germline-derived CDR1 and CDR2 are MGHRA and YSYEKL. Trimming left V 1 base short and J 4 bases short, with 11 bases between. This CDR3 spans 15 amino acids.

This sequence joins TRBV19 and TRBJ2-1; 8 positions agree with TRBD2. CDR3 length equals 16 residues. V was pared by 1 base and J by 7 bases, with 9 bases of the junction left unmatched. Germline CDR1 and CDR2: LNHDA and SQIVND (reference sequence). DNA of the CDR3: TGTGCCAGTAGTATAGGGAACGGGAGGGCCTTAAATGAGCAGTTCTTC. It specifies CASSIGNGRALNEQFF.

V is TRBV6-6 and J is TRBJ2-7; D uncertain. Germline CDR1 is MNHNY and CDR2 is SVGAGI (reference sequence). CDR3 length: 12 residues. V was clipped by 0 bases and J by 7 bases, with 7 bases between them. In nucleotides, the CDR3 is TGTGCCAGCAGTTACTCACCTTGGGAGCAGTACTTC. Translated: CASSYSPWEQYF.

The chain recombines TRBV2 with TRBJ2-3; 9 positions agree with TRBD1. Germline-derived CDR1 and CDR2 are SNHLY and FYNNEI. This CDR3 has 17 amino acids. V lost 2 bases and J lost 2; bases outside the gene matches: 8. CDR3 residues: CASSETGQGRDTDTQYF. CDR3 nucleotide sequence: TGTGCCAGCAGTGAAACCGGACAGGGGAGGGACACAGATACGCAGTATTTT.

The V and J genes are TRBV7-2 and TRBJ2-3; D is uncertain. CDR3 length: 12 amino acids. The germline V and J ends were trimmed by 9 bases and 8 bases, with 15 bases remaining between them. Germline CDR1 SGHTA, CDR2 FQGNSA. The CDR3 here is CASASPSGTQYF. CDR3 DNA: TGTGCCAGTGCCAGCCCCTCGGGTACGCAGTATTTT. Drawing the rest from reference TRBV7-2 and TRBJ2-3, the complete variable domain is GAGVSQSPSNKVTEKGKDVELRCDPISGHTALYWYRQSLGQGLEFLIYFQGNSAPDKSGLPSDRFSAERTGGSVSTLTIQRTQQEDSAVYLCASASPSGTQYFGPGTRLTVL.

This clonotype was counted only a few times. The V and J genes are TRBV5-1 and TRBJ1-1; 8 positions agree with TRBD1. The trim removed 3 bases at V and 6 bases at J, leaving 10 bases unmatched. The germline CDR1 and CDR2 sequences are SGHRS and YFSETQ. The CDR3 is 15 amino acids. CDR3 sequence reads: CASSSDRGGEAEAFF. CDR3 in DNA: TGCGCCAGCAGCTCAGACAGGGGTGGTGAGGCTGAAGCTTTCTTT. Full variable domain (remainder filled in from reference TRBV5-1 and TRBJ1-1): KAGVTQTPRYLIKTRGQQVTLSCSPISGHRSVSWYQQTPGQGLQFLFEYFSETQRNKGNFPGRFSGRQFSNSRSEMNVSTLELGDSALYLCASSSDRGGEAEAFFGQGTRLTVV.

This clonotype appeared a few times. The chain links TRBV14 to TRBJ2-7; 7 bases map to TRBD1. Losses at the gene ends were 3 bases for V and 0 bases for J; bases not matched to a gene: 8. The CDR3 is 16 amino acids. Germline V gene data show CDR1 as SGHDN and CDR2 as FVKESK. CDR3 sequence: CASSHHSGQSSYEQYF. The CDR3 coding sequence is TGTGCCAGCAGCCACCATTCGGGACAGAGCTCCTACGAGCAGTACTTC.

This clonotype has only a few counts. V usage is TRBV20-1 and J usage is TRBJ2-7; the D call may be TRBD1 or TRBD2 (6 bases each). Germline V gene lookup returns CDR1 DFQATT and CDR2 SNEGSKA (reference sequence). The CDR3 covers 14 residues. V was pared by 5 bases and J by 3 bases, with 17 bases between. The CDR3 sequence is CSAPNVRGHYEQYF. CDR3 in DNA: TGCAGTGCTCCCAACGTCCGGGGGCACTACGAGCAGTACTTC.

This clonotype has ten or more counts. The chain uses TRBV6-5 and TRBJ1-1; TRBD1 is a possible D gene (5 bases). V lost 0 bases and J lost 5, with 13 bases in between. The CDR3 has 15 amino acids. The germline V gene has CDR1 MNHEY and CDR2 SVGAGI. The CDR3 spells CASSYSGGGGTEAFF. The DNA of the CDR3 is TGTGCCAGCAGTTACTCGGGGGGAGGTGGGACTGAAGCTTTCTTT.

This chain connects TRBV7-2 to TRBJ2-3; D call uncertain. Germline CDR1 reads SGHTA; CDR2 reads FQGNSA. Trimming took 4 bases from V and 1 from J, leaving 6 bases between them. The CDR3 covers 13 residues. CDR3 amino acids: CASSWRGTDTQYF. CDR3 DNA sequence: TGTGCCAGCAGCTGGCGCGGCACAGATACGCAGTATTTT.

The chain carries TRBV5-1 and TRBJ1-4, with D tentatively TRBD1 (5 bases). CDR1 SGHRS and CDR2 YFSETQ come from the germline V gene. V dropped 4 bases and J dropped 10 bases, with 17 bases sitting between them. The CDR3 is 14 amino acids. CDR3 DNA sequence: TGCGCCAGCAGCGAGGGACGGCCAGATGGAAAACTGTTTTTT. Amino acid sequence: CASSEGRPDGKLFF.

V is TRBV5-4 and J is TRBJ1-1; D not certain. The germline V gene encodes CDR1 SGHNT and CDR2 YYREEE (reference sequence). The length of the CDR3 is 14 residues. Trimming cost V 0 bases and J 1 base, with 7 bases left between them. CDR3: CASSLAWGNTEAFF. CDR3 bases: TGTGCCAGCAGCTTGGCCTGGGGGAACACTGAAGCTTTCTTT. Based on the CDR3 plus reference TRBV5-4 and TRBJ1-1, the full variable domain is ETGVTQSPTHLIKTRGQQVTLRCSSQSGHNTVSWYQQALGQGPQFIFQYYREEENGRGNFPPRFSGLQFPNYSSELNVNALELDDSALYLCASSLAWGNTEAFFGQGTRLTVV.

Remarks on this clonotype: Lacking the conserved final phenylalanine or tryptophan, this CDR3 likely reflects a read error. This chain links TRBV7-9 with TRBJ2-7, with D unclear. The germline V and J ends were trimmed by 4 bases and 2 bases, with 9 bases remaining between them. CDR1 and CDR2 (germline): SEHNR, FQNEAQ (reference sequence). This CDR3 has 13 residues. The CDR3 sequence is CASSSSNAYEQYS. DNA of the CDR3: TGTGCCAGCAGCTCGTCAAATGCCTACGAGCAGTACTCC.

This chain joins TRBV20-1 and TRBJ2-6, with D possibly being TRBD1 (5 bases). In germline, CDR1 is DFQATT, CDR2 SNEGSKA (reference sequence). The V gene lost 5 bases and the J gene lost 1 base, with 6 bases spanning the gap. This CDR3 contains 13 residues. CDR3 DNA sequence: TGCAGTGCTCCAGGGTCTGGGGCCAACGTCCTGACTTTC. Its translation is CSAPGSGANVLTF.

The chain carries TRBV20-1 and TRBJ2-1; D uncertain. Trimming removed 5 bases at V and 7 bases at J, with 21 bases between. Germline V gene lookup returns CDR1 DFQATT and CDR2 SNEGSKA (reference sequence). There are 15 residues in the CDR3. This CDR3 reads CSAPPSEKSGNEQFF. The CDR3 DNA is TGCAGTGCTCCTCCCTCCGAAAAGTCCGGGAATGAGCAGTTCTTC.

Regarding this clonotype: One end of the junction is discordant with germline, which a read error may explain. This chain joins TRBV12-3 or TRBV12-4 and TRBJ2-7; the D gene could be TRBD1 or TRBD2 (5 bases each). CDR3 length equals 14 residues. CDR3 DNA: TGTGCCAGCACCTGGGGTTGGGGGTCCTACGAACAGTACTTC. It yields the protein CASTWGWGSYEQYF.

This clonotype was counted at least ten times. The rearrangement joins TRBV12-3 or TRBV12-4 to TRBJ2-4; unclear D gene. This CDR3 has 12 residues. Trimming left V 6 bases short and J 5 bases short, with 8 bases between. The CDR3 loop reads CASSVGENIQYF. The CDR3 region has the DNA TGTGCCAGCAGCGTAGGCGAAAACATTCAGTACTTC.

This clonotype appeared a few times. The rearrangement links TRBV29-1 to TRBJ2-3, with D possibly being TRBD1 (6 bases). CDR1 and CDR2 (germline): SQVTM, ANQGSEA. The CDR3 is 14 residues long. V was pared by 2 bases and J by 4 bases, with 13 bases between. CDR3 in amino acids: CSVETGSRADTQYF. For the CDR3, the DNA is TGCAGCGTTGAAACAGGGTCCAGGGCAGATACGCAGTATTTT.

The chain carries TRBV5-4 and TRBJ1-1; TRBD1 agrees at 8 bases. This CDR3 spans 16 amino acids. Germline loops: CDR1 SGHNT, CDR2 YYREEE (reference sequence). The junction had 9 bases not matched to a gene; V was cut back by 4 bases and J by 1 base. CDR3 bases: TGTGCCAGCAGCCGATTCAAACAGGGGGGGAACACTGAAGCTTTCTTT. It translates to CASSRFKQGGNTEAFF.

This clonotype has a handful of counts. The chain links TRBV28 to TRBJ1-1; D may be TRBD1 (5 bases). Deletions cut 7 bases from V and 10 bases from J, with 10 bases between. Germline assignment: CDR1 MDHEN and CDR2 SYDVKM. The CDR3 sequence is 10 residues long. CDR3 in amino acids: CASIQGAAFF. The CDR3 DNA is TGTGCCAGCATTCAAGGGGCAGCTTTCTTT.

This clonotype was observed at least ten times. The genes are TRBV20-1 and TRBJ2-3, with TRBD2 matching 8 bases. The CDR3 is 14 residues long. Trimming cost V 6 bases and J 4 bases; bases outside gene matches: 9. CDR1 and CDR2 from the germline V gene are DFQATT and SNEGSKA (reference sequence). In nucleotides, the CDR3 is TGCAGTGCCAGACCGGGAGGGCCCGCAGATACGCAGTATTTT. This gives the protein CSARPGGPADTQYF.

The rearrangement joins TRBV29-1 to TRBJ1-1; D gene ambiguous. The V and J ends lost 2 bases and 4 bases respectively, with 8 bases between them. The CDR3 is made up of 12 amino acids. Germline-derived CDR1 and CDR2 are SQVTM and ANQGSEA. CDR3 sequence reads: CSVEMGSTEAFF. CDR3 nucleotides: TGCAGCGTTGAAATGGGGAGCACTGAAGCTTTCTTT.

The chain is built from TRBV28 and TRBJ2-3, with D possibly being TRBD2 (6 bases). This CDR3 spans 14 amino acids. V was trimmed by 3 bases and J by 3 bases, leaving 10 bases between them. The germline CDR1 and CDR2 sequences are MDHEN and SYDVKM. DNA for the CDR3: TGTGCCAGCAGTTTTGGACTACAAACAGATACGCAGTATTTT. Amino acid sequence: CASSFGLQTDTQYF.

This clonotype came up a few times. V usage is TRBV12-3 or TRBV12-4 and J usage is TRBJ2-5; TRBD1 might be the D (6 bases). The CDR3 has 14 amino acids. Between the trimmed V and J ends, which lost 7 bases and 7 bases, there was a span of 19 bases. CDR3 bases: TGTGCCAGCAAACAGGGTGGGGGCCTTGGGACCCAGTACTTC. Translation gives CASKQGGGLGTQYF.

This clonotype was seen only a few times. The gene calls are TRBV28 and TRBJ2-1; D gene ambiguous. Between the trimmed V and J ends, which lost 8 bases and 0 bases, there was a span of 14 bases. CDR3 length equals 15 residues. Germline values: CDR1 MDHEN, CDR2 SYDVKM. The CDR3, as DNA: TGTGCCAGCGCAGTTGGCGGAAGCTCCTACAATGAGCAGTTCTTC. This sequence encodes CASAVGGSSYNEQFF.